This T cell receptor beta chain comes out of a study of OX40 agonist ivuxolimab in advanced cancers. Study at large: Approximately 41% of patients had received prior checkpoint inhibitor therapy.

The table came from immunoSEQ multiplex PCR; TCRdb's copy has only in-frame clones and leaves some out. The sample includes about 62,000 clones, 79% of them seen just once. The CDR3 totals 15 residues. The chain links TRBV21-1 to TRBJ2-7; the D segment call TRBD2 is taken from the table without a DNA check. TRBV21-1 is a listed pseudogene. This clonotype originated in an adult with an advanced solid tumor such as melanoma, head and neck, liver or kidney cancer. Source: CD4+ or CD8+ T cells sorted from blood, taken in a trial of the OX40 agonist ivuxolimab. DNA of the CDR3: TGTGCCAGCAGCAAAGAGGGCGGACTGCCCTACGAGCAGTACTTC. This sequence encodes CASSKEGGLPYEQYF.